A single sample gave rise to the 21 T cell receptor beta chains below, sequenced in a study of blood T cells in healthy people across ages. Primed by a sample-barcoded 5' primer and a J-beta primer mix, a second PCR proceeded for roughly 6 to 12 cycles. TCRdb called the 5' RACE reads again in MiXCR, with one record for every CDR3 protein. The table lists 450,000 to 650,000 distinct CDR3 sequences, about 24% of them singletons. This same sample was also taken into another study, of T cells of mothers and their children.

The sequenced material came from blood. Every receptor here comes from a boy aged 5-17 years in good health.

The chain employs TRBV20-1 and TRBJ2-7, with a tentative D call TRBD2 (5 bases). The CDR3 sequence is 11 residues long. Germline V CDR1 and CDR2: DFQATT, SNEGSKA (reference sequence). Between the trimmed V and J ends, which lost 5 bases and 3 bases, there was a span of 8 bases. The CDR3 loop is CSAADYYEQYF. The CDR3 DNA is TGCAGTGCTGCCGACTACTACGAGCAGTACTTC.

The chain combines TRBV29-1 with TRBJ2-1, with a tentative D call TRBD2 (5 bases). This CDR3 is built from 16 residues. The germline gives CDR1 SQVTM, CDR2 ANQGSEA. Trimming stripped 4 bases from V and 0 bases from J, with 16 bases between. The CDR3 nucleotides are TGCAGCGTTGCCGGGAATAGCTTTCGCTCCTACAATGAGCAGTTCTTC. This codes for CSVAGNSFRSYNEQFF.

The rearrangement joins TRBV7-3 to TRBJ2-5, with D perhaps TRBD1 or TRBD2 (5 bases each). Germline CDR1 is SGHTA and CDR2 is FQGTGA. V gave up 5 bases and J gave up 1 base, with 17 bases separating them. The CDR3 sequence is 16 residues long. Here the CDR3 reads CASSPGDGIGQETQYF. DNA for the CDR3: TGTGCCAGCAGCCCCGGGGACGGAATAGGCCAAGAGACCCAGTACTTC.

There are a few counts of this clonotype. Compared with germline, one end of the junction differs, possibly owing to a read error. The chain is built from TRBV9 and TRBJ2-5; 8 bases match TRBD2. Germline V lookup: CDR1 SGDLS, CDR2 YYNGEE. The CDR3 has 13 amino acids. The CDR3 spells CASSVVSGDSKFF. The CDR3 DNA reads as TGTGCCAGCAGCGTAGTTAGCGGGGACTCGAAGTTCTTC.

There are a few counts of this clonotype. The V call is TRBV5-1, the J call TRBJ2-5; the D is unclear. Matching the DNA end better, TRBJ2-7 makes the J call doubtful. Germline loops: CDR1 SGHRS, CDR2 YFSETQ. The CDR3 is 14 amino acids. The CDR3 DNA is TGCGCCAGCAGCTTGTCTCCGAGTGCCTACGAGCAGTACTTC. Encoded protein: CASSLSPSAYEQYF.

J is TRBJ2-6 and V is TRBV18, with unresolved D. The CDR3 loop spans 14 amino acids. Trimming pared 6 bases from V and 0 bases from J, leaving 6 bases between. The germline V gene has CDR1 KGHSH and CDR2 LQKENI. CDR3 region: CASSADSGANVLTF. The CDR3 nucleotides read TGTGCCAGCTCCGCAGACTCTGGGGCCAACGTCCTGACTTTC.

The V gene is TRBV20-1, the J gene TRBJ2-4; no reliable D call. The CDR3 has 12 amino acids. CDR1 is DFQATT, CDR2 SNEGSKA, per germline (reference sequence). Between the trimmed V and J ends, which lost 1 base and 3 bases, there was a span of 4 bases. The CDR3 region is CSARGDKNIQYF. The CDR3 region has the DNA TGCAGTGCTAGAGGGGACAAAAACATTCAGTACTTC.

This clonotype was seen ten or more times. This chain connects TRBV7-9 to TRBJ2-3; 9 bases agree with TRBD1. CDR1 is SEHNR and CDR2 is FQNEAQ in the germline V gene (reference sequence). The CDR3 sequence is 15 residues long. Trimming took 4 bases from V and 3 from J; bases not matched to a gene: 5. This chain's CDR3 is CASSSGQGETDTQYF. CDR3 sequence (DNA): TGTGCCAGCAGCTCGGGACAGGGAGAGACAGATACGCAGTATTTT.

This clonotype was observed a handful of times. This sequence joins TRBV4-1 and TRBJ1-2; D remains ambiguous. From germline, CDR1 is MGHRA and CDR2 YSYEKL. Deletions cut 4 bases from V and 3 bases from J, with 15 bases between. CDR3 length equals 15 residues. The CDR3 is CASSPVPGIDYGYTF. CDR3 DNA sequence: TGCGCCAGCAGCCCCGTCCCGGGAATTGACTATGGCTACACCTTC.

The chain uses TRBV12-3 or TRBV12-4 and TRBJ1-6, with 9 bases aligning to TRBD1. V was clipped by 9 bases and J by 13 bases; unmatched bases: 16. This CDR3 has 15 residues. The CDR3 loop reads CASTEGTGQRTPLHF. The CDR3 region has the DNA TGTGCCAGTACCGAGGGGACAGGGCAAAGAACTCCCCTCCACTTT.

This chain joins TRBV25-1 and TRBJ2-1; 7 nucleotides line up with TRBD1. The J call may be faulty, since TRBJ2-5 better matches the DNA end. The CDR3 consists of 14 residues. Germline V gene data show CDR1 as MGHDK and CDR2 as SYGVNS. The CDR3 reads CASSEDRVGETQYF. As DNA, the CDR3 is TGTGCCAGCAGTGAAGACAGGGTGGGCGAGACCCAGTACTTC.

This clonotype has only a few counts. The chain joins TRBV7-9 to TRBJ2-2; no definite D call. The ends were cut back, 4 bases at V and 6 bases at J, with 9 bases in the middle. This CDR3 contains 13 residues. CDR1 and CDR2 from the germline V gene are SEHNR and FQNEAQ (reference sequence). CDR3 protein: CASSSSQSGELFF. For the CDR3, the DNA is TGTGCCAGCAGCTCATCCCAGTCCGGGGAGCTGTTTTTT.

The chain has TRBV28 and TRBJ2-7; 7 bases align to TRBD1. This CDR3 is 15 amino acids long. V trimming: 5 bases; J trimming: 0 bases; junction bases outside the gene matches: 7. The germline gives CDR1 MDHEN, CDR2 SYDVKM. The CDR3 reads CASSRLSGGSYEQYF. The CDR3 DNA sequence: TGTGCCAGCAGTCGTCTCTCAGGGGGCTCCTACGAGCAGTACTTC.

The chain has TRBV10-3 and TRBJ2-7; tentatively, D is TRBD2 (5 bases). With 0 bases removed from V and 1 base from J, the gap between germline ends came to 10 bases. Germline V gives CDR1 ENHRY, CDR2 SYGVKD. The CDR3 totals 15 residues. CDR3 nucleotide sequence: TGTGCCATCAGTGAGTCTAGAGGGTTGTCCTACGAGCAGTACTTC. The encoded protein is CAISESRGLSYEQYF.

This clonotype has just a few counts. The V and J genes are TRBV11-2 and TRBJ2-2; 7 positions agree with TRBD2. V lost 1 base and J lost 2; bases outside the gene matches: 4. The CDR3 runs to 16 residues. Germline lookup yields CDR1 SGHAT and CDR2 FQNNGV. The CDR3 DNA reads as TGTGCCAGCAGCTTAGGGACTAGGTTAAACACCGGGGAGCTGTTTTTT. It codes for CASSLGTRLNTGELFF.

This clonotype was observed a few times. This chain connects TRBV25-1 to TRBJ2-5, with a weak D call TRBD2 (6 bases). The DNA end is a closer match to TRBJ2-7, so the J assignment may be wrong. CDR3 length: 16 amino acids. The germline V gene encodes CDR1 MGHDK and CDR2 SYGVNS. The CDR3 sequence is CASSEFTSGSSYEQYF. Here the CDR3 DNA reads TGTGCCAGCAGTGAATTTACAAGCGGGTCCTCCTACGAGCAGTACTTC.

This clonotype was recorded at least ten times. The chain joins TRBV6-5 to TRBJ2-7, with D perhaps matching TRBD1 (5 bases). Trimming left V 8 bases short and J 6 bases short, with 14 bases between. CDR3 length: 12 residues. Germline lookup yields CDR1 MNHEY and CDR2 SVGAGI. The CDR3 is CASPGQGGEQYF. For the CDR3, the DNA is TGTGCCAGCCCCGGGCAGGGCGGCGAGCAGTACTTC.

The CDR3: CSVELGQGAQGANVLTF. The CDR3 DNA sequence: TGCAGCGTTGAATTGGGACAGGGGGCGCAGGGGGCCAACGTCCTGACTTTC. This chain joins TRBV29-1 and TRBJ2-6; 12 bases map to TRBD1. After removal of 2 bases from V and 4 bases from J, the junction contained 6 bases not matched to a gene. Germline V gene data show CDR1 as SQVTM and CDR2 as ANQGSEA. The CDR3 is 17 amino acids.

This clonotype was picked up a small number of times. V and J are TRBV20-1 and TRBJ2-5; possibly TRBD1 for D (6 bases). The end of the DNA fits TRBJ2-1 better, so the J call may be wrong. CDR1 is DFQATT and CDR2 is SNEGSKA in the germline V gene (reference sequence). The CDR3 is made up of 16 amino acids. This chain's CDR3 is CSARGLGADLGNEQFF. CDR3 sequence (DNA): TGCAGTGCTAGAGGTTTGGGGGCGGACCTAGGCAATGAGCAGTTCTTC.

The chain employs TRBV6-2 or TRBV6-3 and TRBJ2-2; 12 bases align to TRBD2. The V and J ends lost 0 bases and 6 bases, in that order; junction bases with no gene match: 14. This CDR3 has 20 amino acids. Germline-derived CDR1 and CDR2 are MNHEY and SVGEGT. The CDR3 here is CASSYSIPLTSGGPPGELFF. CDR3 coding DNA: TGTGCCAGCAGTTACTCGATCCCCCTTACTAGCGGGGGGCCCCCCGGGGAGCTGTTTTTT.

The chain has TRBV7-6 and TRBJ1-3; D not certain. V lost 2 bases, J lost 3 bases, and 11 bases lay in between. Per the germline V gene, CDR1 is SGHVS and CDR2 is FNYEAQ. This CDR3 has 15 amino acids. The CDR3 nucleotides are TGTGCCAGCAGCTTAAATCCCAGGATTGGAAACACCATATATTTT. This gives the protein CASSLNPRIGNTIYF.